Below, 19 T cell receptor beta chains from the same sample are listed, as sequenced in a study of blood T cell repertoires in COVID-19. Generated by immunoSEQ multiplex PCR, the TCRdb table keeps only in-frame clones and is missing some. The data show 150,000 to 200,000 clones, about 87% seen once. Sequenced material: peripheral blood. These TCRs come from a woman younger than 30 who had recovered from COVID-19.

The rearrangement links TRBV9 to TRBJ2-2; 7 bases line up with TRBD2. The CDR3 spans 15 residues. V lost 0 bases, J lost 5 bases, and 4 bases stayed unmatched. CDR1 is SGDLS, CDR2 YYNGEE, per germline. The CDR3 reads CASSVGLAVTGELFF. The CDR3 DNA reads TGTGCCAGCAGCGTAGGGCTAGCGGTGACCGGGGAGCTGTTTTTT.

V and J are TRBV11-2 and TRBJ2-5; 14 positions agree with TRBD2. The CDR3 loop spans 16 amino acids. CDR1 and CDR2 from the germline V gene are SGHAT and FQNNGV. V lost 5 bases to trimming and J lost 4 bases; unmatched junction nucleotides: 6. Here the CDR3 DNA reads TGTGCCAGCAGCACCAGACTAGCGGGAGGGTTAGAGACCCAGTACTTC. Residues: CASSTRLAGGLETQYF.

The genes are TRBV29-1 and TRBJ1-6, with D unresolved. V lost 6 bases and J lost 10, with 16 bases in between. CDR3 length: 13 amino acids. Germline lookup yields CDR1 SQVTM and CDR2 ANQGSEA. CDR3 sequence (DNA): TGCAGCGTCTGGAAGGGAGACGGGTCACCCCTCCACTTT. This encodes CSVWKGDGSPLHF.

The chain is built from TRBV11-1 and TRBJ1-1; D may be TRBD1 (6 bases). V lost 3 bases to trimming and J lost 2 bases, with 13 bases between them. There are 15 residues in the CDR3. Germline lookup yields CDR1 SGHAT and CDR2 FQDESV (reference sequence). CDR3 sequence reads: CASSFPGQINTEAFF. In DNA form, the CDR3 reads TGTGCCAGCAGCTTCCCCGGACAGATCAACACTGAAGCTTTCTTT.

The V call is TRBV7-2, the J call TRBJ1-2, with D unresolved. Germline lookup yields CDR1 SGHTA and CDR2 FQGNSA. This CDR3 is 13 amino acids long. Trimming pared 1 base from V and 8 bases from J, leaving 11 bases between. This CDR3 reads CASSLVAESGYTF. The CDR3 coding sequence is TGTGCCAGCAGCTTAGTGGCAGAATCAGGCTACACCTTC.

This sequence joins TRBV27 and TRBJ2-5, with 7 bases aligning to TRBD2. With 4 bases clipped from V and 1 base from J, the junction kept 9 bases outside the gene matches. This CDR3 region has 16 residues. Germline CDR1 is MNHEY and CDR2 is SMNVEV (reference sequence). In nucleotides, the CDR3 is TGTGCCAGCAGTTCCTCTGGGGGGGGATCCCAAGAGACCCAGTACTTC. Its protein is CASSSSGGGSQETQYF.

The chain carries TRBV21-1 and TRBJ2-1; the table's D call, TRBD2, has no DNA check behind it. TRBV21-1 is annotated as a pseudogene. The CDR3 is 17 amino acids. Here the CDR3 reads CASSKGSGSDSYNEQFF. The CDR3 DNA sequence: TGTGCCAGCAGCAAAGGGTCGGGGTCGGACTCCTACAATGAGCAGTTCTTC.

V is TRBV5-1 and J is TRBJ2-1, with 8 bases fitting TRBD2. Trimming removed 0 bases from V and 1 base from J; junction bases left unmatched: 3. The CDR3 length is 16 residues. Germline assignment: CDR1 SGHRS and CDR2 YFSETQ. CDR3 nucleotide sequence: TGCGCCAGCAGCTTGGTAGCGGGGAGTTCCTACAATGAGCAGTTCTTC. Protein sequence: CASSLVAGSSYNEQFF.

Points on this clone: The sample has other DNA sequences that encode this CDR3 too. The chain links TRBV5-5 to TRBJ1-2; maybe TRBD1 (6 bases). CDR1 is SGHKS and CDR2 is YYEKEE in the germline V gene (reference sequence). The CDR3 has 13 residues. V lost 4 bases and J lost 2, with 9 bases in between. In DNA, the CDR3 is TGTGCCAGCAGCCCTGACAGGAACTATGGCTACACCTTC. Amino acid sequence: CASSPDRNYGYTF. Full variable domain (rest looked up from reference TRBV5-5 and TRBJ1-2): DAGVTQSPTHLIKTRGQQVTLRCSPISGHKSVSWYQQVLGQGPQFIFQYYEKEERGRGNFPDRFSARQFPNYSSELNVNALLLGDSALYLCASSPDRNYGYTFGSGTRLTVV.

This clone turned up a few times. This chain connects TRBV11-2 to TRBJ2-7, with unresolved D. CDR1 and CDR2 (germline): SGHAT, FQNNGV. This CDR3 contains 13 residues. The V end lost 9 bases, the J end lost 0 bases, and 12 bases lay between the germline ends. CDR3 sequence reads: CASGPPSSYEQYF. In DNA, the CDR3 is TGTGCCAGTGGGCCGCCGTCCTCCTACGAGCAGTACTTC.

The rearrangement links TRBV19 to TRBJ1-5; TRBD1 agrees at 8 bases. Germline lookup yields CDR1 LNHDA and CDR2 SQIVND (reference sequence). The CDR3 sequence is 12 residues long. Trimming at V came to 8 bases and at J to 6 bases, leaving 3 bases not matched to a gene. This CDR3 reads CASSGGGQPQHF. The CDR3 coding sequence is TGTGCCAGTTCAGGGGGCGGTCAGCCCCAGCATTTT.

The rearrangement joins TRBV7-7 to TRBJ1-1; D call uncertain. Germline V CDR1 and CDR2: SSHAT, FNYEAQ (reference sequence). The CDR3 is made up of 13 amino acids. V dropped 5 bases and J dropped 1 base, with 8 bases sitting between them. The CDR3 loop is CASSELPNTEAFF. The CDR3, as DNA: TGTGCCAGCAGCGAACTACCGAACACTGAAGCTTTCTTT.

This rearrangement joins TRBV11-1 to TRBJ2-5; possibly TRBD1 for D (6 bases). The CDR3 consists of 15 residues. Germline V gene lookup returns CDR1 SGHAT and CDR2 FQDESV (reference sequence). Trimming pared 5 bases from V and 2 bases from J, leaving 15 bases between. The CDR3 is CASSQDTGQQETQYF. DNA of the CDR3: TGTGCCAGCAGCCAAGATACCGGACAGCAAGAGACCCAGTACTTC.

The chain carries TRBV5-1 and TRBJ2-4; TRBD1 might be the D (5 bases). This CDR3 has 12 amino acids. V was pared by 4 bases and J by 6 bases, with 8 bases between. Germline V gene sequence: CDR1 SGHRS, CDR2 YFSETQ. This CDR3 reads CASSHQGNIQYF. Here the CDR3 DNA reads TGCGCCAGCAGCCACCAGGGAAACATTCAGTACTTC. The variable domain in full, completed from reference TRBV5-1 and TRBJ2-4, reads KAGVTQTPRYLIKTRGQQVTLSCSPISGHRSVSWYQQTPGQGLQFLFEYFSETQRNKGNFPGRFSGRQFSNSRSEMNVSTLELGDSALYLCASSHQGNIQYFGAGTRLSVL.

This clone has just a few counts. The chain employs TRBV9 and TRBJ2-1, with unresolved D. Trimming took off 0 bases at V and 8 bases at J, with 18 bases between the two ends. The germline gives CDR1 SGDLS, CDR2 YYNGEE. This CDR3 is built from 16 residues. The DNA of the CDR3 is TGTGCCAGCAGCGTAGAATGGAGTAATCTTGGTTATGAGCAGTTCTTC. Translation gives CASSVEWSNLGYEQFF.

This chain links TRBV19 with TRBJ1-2; D possibly corresponds to TRBD1 (5 bases). This CDR3 region has 17 residues. The germline V gene has CDR1 LNHDA and CDR2 SQIVND (reference sequence). Trimming cost V 7 bases and J 0 bases, with 21 bases left between them. CDR3 in amino acids: CASKAGFILEANYGYTF. The CDR3 region has the DNA TGTGCCAGTAAGGCAGGGTTTATTTTGGAAGCTAACTATGGCTACACCTTC.

This chain connects TRBV27 to TRBJ1-5; 7 nucleotides line up with TRBD1. The V segment lost 3 bases and the J segment 3 bases; nucleotides outside the gene matches: 2. The CDR3 length is 14 residues. CDR1 MNHEY and CDR2 SMNVEV come from the germline V gene (reference sequence). The CDR3, as DNA: TGTGCCAGCAGTTTGGGACAGACCAATCAGCCCCAGCATTTT. Protein product: CASSLGQTNQPQHF.

This sequence joins TRBV5-1 and TRBJ2-5; D is unclear. CDR1 SGHRS and CDR2 YFSETQ come from the germline V gene. The CDR3 runs 13 residues. Deletions cut 2 bases from V and 3 bases from J, with 8 bases between. As DNA, the CDR3 is TGCGCCAGCAGCTTTTGGCAGAAAGAGACCCAGTACTTC. Translating it yields CASSFWQKETQYF.

The V and J genes are TRBV3-1 (or the pseudogene TRBV3-2) and TRBJ1-6, with D unresolved. V was pared by 2 bases and J by 11 bases, with 7 bases between. CDR1 is LGHDT and CDR2 is YNNKEL in the germline V gene (reference sequence). The CDR3 extends over 12 amino acids. CDR3 in DNA: TGTGCCAGCAGCCAAACTAGTCCACCCCTCCACTTT. Translation: CASSQTSPPLHF.